The clone carrying this T cell receptor beta chain showed up just a few times. Repertoires were generated with immunoSEQ multiplex PCR, while TCRdb's copy carries only in-frame clones and drops some. The table has fewer than 200,000 clones, around 80% seen once. The data were obtained in a study of blood T cell repertoires in COVID-19. The germline V gene has CDR1 SGHTA and CDR2 FQGNSA. V lost 1 base and J 7 bases, leaving 16 bases between the germline ends. CDR3 size: 15 residues. The source material was PBMCs or T cells enriched from blood (not recorded which). J is TRBJ2-5 and V is TRBV7-2, with D perhaps matching TRBD1 (5 bases). The clonotype comes from a man aged 45 to 65 who had recovered from COVID-19. CDR3 coding DNA: TGTGCCAGCAGCTTAGTCGTCAGGGATGAAGCGACCCAGTACTTC. This sequence encodes CASSLVVRDEATQYF. Using reference TRBV7-2 and TRBJ2-5 for the parts outside the CDR3, the full variable domain is GAGVSQSPSNKVTEKGKDVELRCDPISGHTALYWYRQSLGQGLEFLIYFQGNSAPDKSGLPSDRFSAERTGGSVSTLTIQRTQQEDSAVYLCASSLVVRDEATQYFGPGTRLLVL.